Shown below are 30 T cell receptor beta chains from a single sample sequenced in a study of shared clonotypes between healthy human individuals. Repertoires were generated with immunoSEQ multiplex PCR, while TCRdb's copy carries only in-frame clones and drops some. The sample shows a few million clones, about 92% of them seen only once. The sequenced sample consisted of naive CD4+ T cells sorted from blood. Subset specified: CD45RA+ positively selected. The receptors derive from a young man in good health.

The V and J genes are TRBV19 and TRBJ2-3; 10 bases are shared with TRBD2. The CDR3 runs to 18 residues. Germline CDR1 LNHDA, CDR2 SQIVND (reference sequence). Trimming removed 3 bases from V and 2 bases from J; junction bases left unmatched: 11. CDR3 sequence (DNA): TGTGCCAGTAGTATTGGAAGGACTAGCGGTGGAAACACAGATACGCAGTATTTT. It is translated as CASSIGRTSGGNTDTQYF.

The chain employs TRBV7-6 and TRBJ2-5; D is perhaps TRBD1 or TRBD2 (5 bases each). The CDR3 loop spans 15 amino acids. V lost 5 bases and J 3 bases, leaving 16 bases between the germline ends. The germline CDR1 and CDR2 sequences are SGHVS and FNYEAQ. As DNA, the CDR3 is TGTGCCAGCAGCCGTAGGCCCGGGACGGAAGAGACCCAGTACTTC. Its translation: CASSRRPGTEETQYF.

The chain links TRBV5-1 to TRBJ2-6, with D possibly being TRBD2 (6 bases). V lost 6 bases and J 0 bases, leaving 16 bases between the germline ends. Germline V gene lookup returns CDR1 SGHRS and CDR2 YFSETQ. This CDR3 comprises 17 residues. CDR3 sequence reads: CASNRGTASSGANVLTF. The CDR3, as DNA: TGCGCCAGCAACCGGGGGACCGCCAGCTCTGGGGCCAACGTCCTGACTTTC.

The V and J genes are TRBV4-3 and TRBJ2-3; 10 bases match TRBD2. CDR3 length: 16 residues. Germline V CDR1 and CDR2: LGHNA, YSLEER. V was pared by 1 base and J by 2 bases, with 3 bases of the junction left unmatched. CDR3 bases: TGCGCCAGCAGCCAAGTGGGACTAGCGTACACAGATACGCAGTATTTT. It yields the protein CASSQVGLAYTDTQYF.

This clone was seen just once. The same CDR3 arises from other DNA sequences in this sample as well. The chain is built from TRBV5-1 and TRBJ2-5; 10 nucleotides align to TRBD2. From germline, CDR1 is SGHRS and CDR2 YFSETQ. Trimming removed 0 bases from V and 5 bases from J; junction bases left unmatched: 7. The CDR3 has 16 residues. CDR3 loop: CASSLGVAGGQETQYF. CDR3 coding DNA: TGCGCCAGCAGCTTGGGGGTAGCGGGAGGTCAGGAGACCCAGTACTTC.

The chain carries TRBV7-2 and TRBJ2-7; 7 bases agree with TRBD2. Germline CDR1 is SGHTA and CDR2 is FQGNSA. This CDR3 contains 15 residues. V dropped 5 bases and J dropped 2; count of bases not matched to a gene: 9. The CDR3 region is CASSPGRGGPYEQYF. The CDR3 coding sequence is TGTGCCAGCAGCCCCGGCCGGGGAGGGCCCTACGAGCAGTACTTC.

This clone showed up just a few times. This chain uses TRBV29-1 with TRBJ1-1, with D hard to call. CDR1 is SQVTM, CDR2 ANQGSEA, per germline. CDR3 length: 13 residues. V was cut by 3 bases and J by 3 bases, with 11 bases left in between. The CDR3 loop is CSVEGRAYTEAFF. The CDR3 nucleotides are TGCAGCGTTGAGGGTCGGGCATACACTGAAGCTTTCTTT.

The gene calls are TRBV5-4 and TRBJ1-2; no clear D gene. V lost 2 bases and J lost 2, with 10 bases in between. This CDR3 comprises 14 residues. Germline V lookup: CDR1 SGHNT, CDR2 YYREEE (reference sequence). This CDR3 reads CASSFLKPNYGYTF. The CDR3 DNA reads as TGTGCCAGCAGCTTCTTAAAACCAAACTATGGCTACACCTTC.

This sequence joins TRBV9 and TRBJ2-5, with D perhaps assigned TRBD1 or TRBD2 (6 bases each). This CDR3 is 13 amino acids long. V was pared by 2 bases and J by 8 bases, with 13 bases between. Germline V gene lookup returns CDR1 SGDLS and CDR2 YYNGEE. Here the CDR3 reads CASSVGGQRTQYF. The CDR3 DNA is TGTGCCAGCAGCGTGGGGGGCCAAAGAACCCAGTACTTC.

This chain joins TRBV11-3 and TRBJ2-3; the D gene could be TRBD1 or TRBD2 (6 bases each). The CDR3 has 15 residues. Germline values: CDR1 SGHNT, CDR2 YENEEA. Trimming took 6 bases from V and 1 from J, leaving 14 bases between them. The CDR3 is CASSRDGGRTDTQYF. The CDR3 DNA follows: TGTGCCAGCAGTCGTGACGGGGGCCGCACAGATACGCAGTATTTT.

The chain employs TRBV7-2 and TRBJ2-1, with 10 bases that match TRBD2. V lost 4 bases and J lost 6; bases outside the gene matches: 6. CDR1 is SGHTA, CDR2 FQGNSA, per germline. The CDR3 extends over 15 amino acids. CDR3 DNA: TGTGCCAGCAGCTGGACTAGCGGAAGTCTCAATGAGCAGTTCTTC. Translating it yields CASSWTSGSLNEQFF. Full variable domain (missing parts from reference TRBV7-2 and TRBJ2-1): GAGVSQSPSNKVTEKGKDVELRCDPISGHTALYWYRQSLGQGLEFLIYFQGNSAPDKSGLPSDRFSAERTGGSVSTLTIQRTQQEDSAVYLCASSWTSGSLNEQFFGPGTRLTVL.

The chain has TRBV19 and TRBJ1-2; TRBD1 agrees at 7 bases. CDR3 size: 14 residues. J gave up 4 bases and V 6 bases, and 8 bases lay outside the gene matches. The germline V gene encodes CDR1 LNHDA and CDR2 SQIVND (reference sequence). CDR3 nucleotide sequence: TGTGCCAGTAGAGAACAGGGGACCTCCTATGGCTACACCTTC. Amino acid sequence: CASREQGTSYGYTF. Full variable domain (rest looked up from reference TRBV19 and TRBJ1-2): DGGITQSPKYLFRKEGQNVTLSCEQNLNHDAMYWYRQDPGQGLRLIYYSQIVNDFQKGDIAEGYSVSREKKESFPLTVTSAQKNPTAFYLCASREQGTSYGYTFGSGTRLTVV.

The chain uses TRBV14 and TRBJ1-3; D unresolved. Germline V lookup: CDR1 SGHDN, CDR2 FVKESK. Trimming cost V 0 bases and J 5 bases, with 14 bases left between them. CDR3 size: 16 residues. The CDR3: CASSQDAGSGRNTIYF. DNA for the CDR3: TGTGCCAGCAGCCAAGATGCGGGAAGCGGGCGAAACACCATATATTTT.

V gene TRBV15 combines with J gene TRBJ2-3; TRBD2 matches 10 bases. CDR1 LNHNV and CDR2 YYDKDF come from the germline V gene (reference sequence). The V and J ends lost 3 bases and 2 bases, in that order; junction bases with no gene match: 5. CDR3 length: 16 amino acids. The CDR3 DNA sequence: TGTGCCACCAGCAGGATAGCGGGGGGTACCACAGATACGCAGTATTTT. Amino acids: CATSRIAGGTTDTQYF. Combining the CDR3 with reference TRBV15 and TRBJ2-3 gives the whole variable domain DAMVIQNPRYQVTQFGKPVTLSCSQTLNHNVMYWYQQKSSQAPKLLFHYYDKDFNNEADTPDNFQSRRPNTSFCFLDIRSPGLGDTAMYLCATSRIAGGTTDTQYFGPGTRLTVL.

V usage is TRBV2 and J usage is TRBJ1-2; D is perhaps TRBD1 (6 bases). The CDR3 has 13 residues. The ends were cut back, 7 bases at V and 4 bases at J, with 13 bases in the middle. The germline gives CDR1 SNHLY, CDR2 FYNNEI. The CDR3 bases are TGTGCCAGCACCCGGGACATGACCTATGGCTACACCTTC. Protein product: CASTRDMTYGYTF. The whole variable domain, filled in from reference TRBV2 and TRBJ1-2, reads EPEVTQTPSHQVTQMGQEVILRCVPISNHLYFYWYRQILGQKVEFLVSFYNNEISEKSEIFDDQFSVERPDGSNFTLKIRSTKLEDSAMYFCASTRDMTYGYTFGSGTRLTVV.

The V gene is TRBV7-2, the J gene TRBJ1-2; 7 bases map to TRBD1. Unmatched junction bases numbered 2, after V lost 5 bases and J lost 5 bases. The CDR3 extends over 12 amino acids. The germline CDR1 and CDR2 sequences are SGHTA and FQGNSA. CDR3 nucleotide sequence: TGTGCCAGCAGCCAGGGACAGTATGGCTACACCTTC. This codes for CASSQGQYGYTF.

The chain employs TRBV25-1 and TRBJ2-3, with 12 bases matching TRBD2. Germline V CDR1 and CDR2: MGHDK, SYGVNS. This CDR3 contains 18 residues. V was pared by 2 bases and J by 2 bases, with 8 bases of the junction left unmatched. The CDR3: CASSETVGLAGFTDTQYF. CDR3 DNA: TGTGCCAGCAGTGAAACAGTAGGACTAGCGGGATTCACAGATACGCAGTATTTT.

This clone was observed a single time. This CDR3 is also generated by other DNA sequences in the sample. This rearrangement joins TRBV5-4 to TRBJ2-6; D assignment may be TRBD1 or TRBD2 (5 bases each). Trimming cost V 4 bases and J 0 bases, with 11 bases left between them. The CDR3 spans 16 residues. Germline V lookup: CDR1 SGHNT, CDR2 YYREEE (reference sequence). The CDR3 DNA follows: TGTGCCAGCAGCCTGGGACGGGGCTCTGGGGCCAACGTCCTGACTTTC. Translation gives CASSLGRGSGANVLTF.

CDR3 nucleotides: TGTGCCAGCAGCTTAGACCGGACCGGAACCTACGAGCAGTACTTC. The encoded protein is CASSLDRTGTYEQYF. This chain links TRBV7-2 with TRBJ2-7; D gene unclear. The ends were cut back, 1 base at V and 2 bases at J, with 12 bases in the middle. Germline assignment: CDR1 SGHTA and CDR2 FQGNSA. The CDR3 contains 15 residues.

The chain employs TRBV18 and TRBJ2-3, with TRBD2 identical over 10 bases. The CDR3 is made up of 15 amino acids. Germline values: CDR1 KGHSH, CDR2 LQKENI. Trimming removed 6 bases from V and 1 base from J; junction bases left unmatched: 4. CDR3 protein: CASSLGTSGTDTQYF. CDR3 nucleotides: TGTGCCAGCTCCCTCGGGACTAGCGGCACAGATACGCAGTATTTT.

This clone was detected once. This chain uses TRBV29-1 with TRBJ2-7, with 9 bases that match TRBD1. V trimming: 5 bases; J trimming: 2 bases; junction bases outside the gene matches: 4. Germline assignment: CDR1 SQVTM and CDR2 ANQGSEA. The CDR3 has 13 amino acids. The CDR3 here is CSVTRTGAYEQYF. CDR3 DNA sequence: TGCAGCGTTACCCGGACAGGGGCCTACGAGCAGTACTTC.

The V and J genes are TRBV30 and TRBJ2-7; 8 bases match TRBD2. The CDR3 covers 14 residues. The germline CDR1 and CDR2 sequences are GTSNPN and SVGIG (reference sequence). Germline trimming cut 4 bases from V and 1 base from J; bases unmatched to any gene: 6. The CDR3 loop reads CAWTGGGSSYEQYF. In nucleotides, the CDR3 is TGTGCCTGGACCGGGGGGGGCAGTTCCTACGAGCAGTACTTC.

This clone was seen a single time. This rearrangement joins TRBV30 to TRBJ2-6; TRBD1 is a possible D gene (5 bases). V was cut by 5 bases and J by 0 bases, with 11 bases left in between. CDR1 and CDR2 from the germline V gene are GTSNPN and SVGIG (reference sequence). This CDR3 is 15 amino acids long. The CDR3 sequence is CAWGKGVSGANVLTF. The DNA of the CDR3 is TGTGCCTGGGGGAAAGGGGTCTCTGGGGCCAACGTCCTGACTTTC.

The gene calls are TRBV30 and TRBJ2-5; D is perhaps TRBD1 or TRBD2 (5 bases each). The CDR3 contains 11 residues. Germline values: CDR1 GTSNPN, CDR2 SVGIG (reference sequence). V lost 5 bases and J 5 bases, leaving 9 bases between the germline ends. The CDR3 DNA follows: TGTGCCTGGGGGACGAGCGAGACCCAGTACTTC. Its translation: CAWGTSETQYF.

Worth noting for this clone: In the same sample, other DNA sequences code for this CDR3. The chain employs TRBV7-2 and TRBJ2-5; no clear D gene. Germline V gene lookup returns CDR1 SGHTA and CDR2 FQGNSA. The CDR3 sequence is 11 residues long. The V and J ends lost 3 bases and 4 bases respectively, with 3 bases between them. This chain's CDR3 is CASSFAETQYF. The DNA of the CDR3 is TGTGCCAGCAGCTTCGCAGAGACCCAGTACTTC.

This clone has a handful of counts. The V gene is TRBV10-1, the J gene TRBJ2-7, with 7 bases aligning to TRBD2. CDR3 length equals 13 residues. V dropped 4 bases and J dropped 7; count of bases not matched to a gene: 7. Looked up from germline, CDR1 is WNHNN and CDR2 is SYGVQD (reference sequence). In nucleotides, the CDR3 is TGCGCCAGCAGTGCAGGCGGCGGGGGTGAGCAGTACTTC. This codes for CASSAGGGGEQYF.

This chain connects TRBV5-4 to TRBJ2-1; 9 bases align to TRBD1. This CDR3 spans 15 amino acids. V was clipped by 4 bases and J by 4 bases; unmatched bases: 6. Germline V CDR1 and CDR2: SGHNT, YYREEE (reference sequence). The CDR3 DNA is TGTGCCAGCAGCCTAAGGACAGGGGTATACAATGAGCAGTTCTTC. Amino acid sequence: CASSLRTGVYNEQFF.

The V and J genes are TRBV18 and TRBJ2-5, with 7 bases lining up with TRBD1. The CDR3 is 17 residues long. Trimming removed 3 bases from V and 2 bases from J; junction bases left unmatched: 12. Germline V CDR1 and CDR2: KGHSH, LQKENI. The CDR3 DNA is TGTGCCAGCTCACCCCCGGTTAGTCAGGGGGTGCAAGAGACCCAGTACTTC. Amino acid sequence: CASSPPVSQGVQETQYF.

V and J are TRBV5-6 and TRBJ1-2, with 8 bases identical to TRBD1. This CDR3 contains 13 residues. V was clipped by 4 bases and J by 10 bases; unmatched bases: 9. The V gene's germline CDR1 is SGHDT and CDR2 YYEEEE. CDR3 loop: CASSVDRGGSYTF. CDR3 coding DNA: TGTGCCAGCAGCGTCGACAGGGGTGGTTCCTACACCTTC.

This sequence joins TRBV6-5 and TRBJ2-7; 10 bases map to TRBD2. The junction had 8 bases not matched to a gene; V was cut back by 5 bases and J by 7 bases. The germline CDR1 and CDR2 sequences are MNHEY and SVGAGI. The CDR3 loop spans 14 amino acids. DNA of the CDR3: TGTGCCAGCAGTGCTAGCGGGAGCGTTGAGGAGCAGTACTTC. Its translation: CASSASGSVEEQYF.